The 17 T cell receptor beta chains reported below all come from one sample, sequenced in a study of blood T cell repertoires in COVID-19. TCRdb's copy holds only in-frame clones and misses some; the assay was immunoSEQ multiplex PCR. In the table there are about 360,000 clones, approximately 86% of which are singletons. What was sequenced was peripheral blood. Receptors originate from a woman aged 55-69 years with COVID-19, enrolled during active disease.

The rearrangement joins TRBV5-1 to TRBJ2-5, with 11 bases lining up with TRBD1. The CDR3 length is 15 residues. Germline values: CDR1 SGHRS, CDR2 YFSETQ. The V segment lost 2 bases and the J segment 5 bases; nucleotides outside the gene matches: 5. The CDR3 coding sequence is TGCGCCAGCAGCTTTTGGGACAGGGGGGAGGAGACCCAGTACTTC. Amino acid sequence: CASSFWDRGEETQYF.

This rearrangement joins TRBV11-2 to TRBJ1-2, with 7 bases aligning to TRBD1. Germline values: CDR1 SGHAT, CDR2 FQNNGV. This CDR3 region has 14 residues. V shed 3 bases and J 6 bases; nucleotides not matched to a gene: 7. This CDR3 is CASSFRQGRDGYTF. CDR3 in DNA: TGTGCCAGCAGCTTCAGACAGGGCAGAGATGGCTACACCTTC.

The CDR3 loop reads CASSFLSVNTGELFF. The CDR3 DNA reads as TGTGCCAGCAGTTTCCTTTCGGTGAACACCGGGGAGCTGTTTTTT. This chain links TRBV6-5 with TRBJ2-2; D is undetermined. The CDR3 is 15 residues long. Germline CDR1 MNHEY, CDR2 SVGAGI. Trimming took off 4 bases at V and 1 base at J, with 10 bases between the two ends.

V gene TRBV2 combines with J gene TRBJ2-7, with D possibly being TRBD1 (5 bases). CDR1 is SNHLY, CDR2 FYNNEI, per germline. V was cut by 4 bases and J by 7 bases, with 23 bases left in between. This CDR3 spans 16 amino acids. CDR3 region: CASSGTPSIPLLEQYF. Written as DNA, the CDR3 is TGTGCCAGCAGTGGGACACCCTCTATCCCCCTATTAGAGCAGTACTTC.

This clone was picked up one time. CDR3 loop: CASSYSGDRVGNTIYF. The CDR3 nucleotides are TGTGCCAGCAGTTACTCGGGGGACAGGGTTGGAAACACCATATATTTT. This chain connects TRBV6-5 to TRBJ1-3; 9 bases map to TRBD1. The CDR3 runs to 16 residues. The V segment lost 0 bases and the J segment 3 bases; nucleotides outside the gene matches: 3. The germline V gene has CDR1 MNHEY and CDR2 SVGAGI.

The CDR3: CAISESLRGDEKLFF. The CDR3 DNA is TGTGCCATCAGTGAGTCCCTCAGGGGAGATGAAAAACTGTTTTTT. V and J are TRBV10-3 and TRBJ1-4; possible D gene TRBD1, 6 bases. This CDR3 contains 15 residues. Germline V gene data show CDR1 as ENHRY and CDR2 as SYGVKD. Trimming left V 0 bases short and J 6 bases short, with 11 bases between.

The rearrangement links TRBV7-2 to TRBJ2-5; 7 bases match TRBD2. Germline V gene sequence: CDR1 SGHTA, CDR2 FQGNSA. The CDR3 is 15 residues long. J was trimmed by 5 bases and V by 0 bases; bases with no gene match: 6. CDR3 in amino acids: CASSLAFRGVETQYF. For the CDR3, the DNA is TGTGCCAGCAGCTTAGCGTTTCGGGGGGTGGAGACCCAGTACTTC.

This clone was counted a few times. The rearrangement links TRBV4-1 to TRBJ1-2; 9 bases agree with TRBD1. The CDR3 length is 15 residues. From germline, CDR1 is MGHRA and CDR2 YSYEKL. V lost 0 bases and J lost 5; bases outside the gene matches: 4. Here the CDR3 reads CASSQEGGQGYGYTF. The DNA for the CDR3 is TGCGCCAGCAGCCAAGAAGGGGGACAGGGTTATGGCTACACCTTC.

V usage is TRBV6-5 and J usage is TRBJ1-1; tentatively, D is TRBD1 (5 bases). Germline values: CDR1 MNHEY, CDR2 SVGAGI. The CDR3 runs to 12 residues. Deletions cut 8 bases from V and 4 bases from J, with 11 bases between. The CDR3 coding sequence is TGTGCCAGCCTGGGGGGATTCACTGAAGCTTTCTTT. Its translation: CASLGGFTEAFF.

The chain uses TRBV9 and TRBJ2-2; TRBD2 aligns across 10 bases. V lost 2 bases and J lost 3; bases outside the gene matches: 7. Germline assignment: CDR1 SGDLS and CDR2 YYNGEE. The CDR3 totals 17 residues. This CDR3 is CASSVESGGAHTGELFF. The CDR3 bases are TGTGCCAGCAGCGTTGAAAGCGGGGGGGCCCACACCGGGGAGCTGTTTTTT.

This clone occurred a few times. This chain connects TRBV7-9 to TRBJ1-1; a weak D match, TRBD1 (6 bases). Trimming took off 4 bases at V and 7 bases at J, with 13 bases between the two ends. CDR3 size: 13 residues. Germline CDR1 is SEHNR and CDR2 is FQNEAQ (reference sequence). CDR3: CASSSTGLGEAFF. The CDR3 nucleotides read TGTGCCAGCAGCTCTACAGGGTTGGGTGAAGCTTTCTTT.

V gene TRBV7-2 combines with J gene TRBJ1-4; no firm D call. The germline V gene encodes CDR1 SGHTA and CDR2 FQGNSA. This CDR3 region has 14 residues. V was shortened by 2 bases and J by 6 bases, with 10 bases between the two germline ends. The DNA of the CDR3 is TGTGCCAGCAGCTTAAACATCCAGTATGAAAAACTGTTTTTT. The encoded protein is CASSLNIQYEKLFF. Complete variable domain (other parts from reference TRBV7-2 and TRBJ1-4): GAGVSQSPSNKVTEKGKDVELRCDPISGHTALYWYRQSLGQGLEFLIYFQGNSAPDKSGLPSDRFSAERTGGSVSTLTIQRTQQEDSAVYLCASSLNIQYEKLFFGSGTQLSVL.

Points on this clone: The same CDR3 is also encoded by other DNA sequences in this sample. The chain links TRBV5-1 to TRBJ1-1; D uncertain. CDR1 and CDR2 (germline): SGHRS, YFSETQ. The CDR3 is 12 residues long. Trimming pared 2 bases from V and 5 bases from J, leaving 7 bases between. In DNA, the CDR3 is TGCGCCAGCAGCTTCGGGGTTACTGAAGCTTTCTTT. Protein product: CASSFGVTEAFF.

This clone was recorded once. Here the CDR3 reads CAWSASLNNEKLFF. DNA for the CDR3: TGTGCCTGGAGTGCCTCTCTTAATAATGAAAAACTGTTTTTT. The rearrangement joins TRBV30 to TRBJ1-4; D is uncertain. The V gene's germline CDR1 is GTSNPN and CDR2 SVGIG (reference sequence). The V end lost 1 base, the J end lost 4 bases, and 10 bases lay between the germline ends. This CDR3 contains 14 residues.

The rearrangement joins TRBV13 to TRBJ2-7, with a tentative D call TRBD1 (6 bases). The germline V and J ends were trimmed by 2 bases and 1 base, with 15 bases remaining between them. The CDR3 runs to 16 residues. Germline V gene data show CDR1 as PRHDT and CDR2 as FYEKMQ (reference sequence). DNA of the CDR3: TGTGCCAGCAGCTTAAGGAAGTCAGGGGTTTCCTACGAGCAGTACTTC. This encodes CASSLRKSGVSYEQYF.

This chain joins TRBV9 and TRBJ2-1; the match to TRBD2 covers 11 bases. The germline V gene has CDR1 SGDLS and CDR2 YYNGEE. J gave up 7 bases and V 0 bases, and 6 bases lay outside the gene matches. The CDR3 is 16 amino acids. CDR3 amino acids: CASSVDRSSGGNEQFF. The CDR3 bases are TGTGCCAGCAGCGTAGATCGGTCTAGCGGGGGGAATGAGCAGTTCTTC.

CDR3 region: CASSWGTSKETQYF. CDR3 bases: TGTGCCAGCAGTTGGGGGACTAGCAAAGAGACCCAGTACTTC. J is TRBJ2-5 and V is TRBV2; 9 bases map to TRBD2. Germline assignment: CDR1 SNHLY and CDR2 FYNNEI. V lost 5 bases, J lost 3 bases, and 4 bases stayed unmatched. This CDR3 is 14 amino acids long.